One and the same sample provided the 7 T cell receptor beta chains below, sequenced in a study of T cell responses to AZD1222 COVID-19 vaccine. Sequencing used immunoSEQ multiplex PCR; TCRdb keeps in-frame clones, though not all of them. The sample holds over 120,000 clones, about 90% seen once. The material sequenced was peripheral blood, taken on day 0 of AZD1222 vaccination. The receptors come from an adult in good health.

This sequence joins TRBV5-4 and TRBJ1-5, with D perhaps matching TRBD1 (5 bases). Trimming shortened V by 5 bases and J by 0 bases, and 12 bases separated the two germline ends. This CDR3 comprises 15 residues. In germline, CDR1 is SGHNT, CDR2 YYREEE (reference sequence). CDR3 loop: CASSQGRLSNQPQHF. For the CDR3, the DNA is TGTGCCAGCAGTCAGGGTAGACTTAGCAATCAGCCCCAGCATTTT. Complete variable domain (other parts from reference TRBV5-4 and TRBJ1-5): ETGVTQSPTHLIKTRGQQVTLRCSSQSGHNTVSWYQQALGQGPQFIFQYYREEENGRGNFPPRFSGLQFPNYSSELNVNALELDDSALYLCASSQGRLSNQPQHFGDGTRLSIL.

As for this clone: Other DNA sequences in the sample encode the same CDR3. J is TRBJ1-1 and V is TRBV19; D perhaps matches TRBD1 (6 bases). The CDR3 is 14 amino acids. Per the germline V gene, CDR1 is LNHDA and CDR2 is SQIVND (reference sequence). The ends were cut back, 4 bases at V and 3 bases at J, with 12 bases in the middle. The CDR3 nucleotides are TGTGCCAGTAGTACCAGGGGAAGAGACACTGAAGCTTTCTTT. Its protein is CASSTRGRDTEAFF.

For the CDR3, the DNA is TGTGCCAGCAGCCAAGACCCCGGGAGTGGCTACACCTTC. Protein: CASSQDPGSGYTF. The chain joins TRBV3-1 (or the pseudogene TRBV3-2) to TRBJ1-2; D unresolved. Trimming removed 0 bases at V and 7 bases at J, with 9 bases between. The CDR3 is 13 residues long. Germline loops: CDR1 LGHDT, CDR2 YNNKEL (reference sequence).

The chain has TRBV6-5 and TRBJ2-5; TRBD2 matches at 9 bases. The CDR3 consists of 14 residues. Trimming at V came to 4 bases and at J to 1 base, leaving 1 base not matched to a gene. CDR1 and CDR2 (germline): MNHEY, SVGAGI. The CDR3 reads CASSSTSGQETQYF. The DNA of the CDR3 is TGTGCCAGCAGTTCGACTAGCGGCCAAGAGACCCAGTACTTC.

V usage is TRBV12-3 or TRBV12-4 and J usage is TRBJ2-7; possible D gene TRBD2, 6 bases. V dropped 6 bases and J dropped 3 bases, with 12 bases sitting between them. The CDR3 is made up of 13 amino acids. The CDR3 is CASREGRLYEQYF. CDR3 sequence (DNA): TGTGCCAGCAGGGAGGGACGGCTCTACGAGCAGTACTTC.

This rearrangement joins TRBV3-1 (or the pseudogene TRBV3-2) to TRBJ1-6; the D is unclear. From germline, CDR1 is LGHDT and CDR2 YNNKEL (reference sequence). The CDR3 has 15 amino acids. Trimming took off 4 bases at V and 0 bases at J, with 7 bases between the two ends. The CDR3 sequence is CASSLRDSYNSPLHF. The CDR3 nucleotides are TGTGCCAGCAGCCTTAGGGACTCCTATAATTCACCCCTCCACTTT.

This clone has just a few counts. The V gene is TRBV9, the J gene TRBJ2-3; TRBD2 agrees at 11 bases. The CDR3 sequence is 16 residues long. Looked up from germline, CDR1 is SGDLS and CDR2 is YYNGEE. The trim removed 3 bases at V and 5 bases at J, leaving 8 bases unmatched. The CDR3, as DNA: TGTGCCAGCAGCGCGACTAGCGGGGTCGGCGGAGATACGCAGTATTTT. Protein product: CASSATSGVGGDTQYF.